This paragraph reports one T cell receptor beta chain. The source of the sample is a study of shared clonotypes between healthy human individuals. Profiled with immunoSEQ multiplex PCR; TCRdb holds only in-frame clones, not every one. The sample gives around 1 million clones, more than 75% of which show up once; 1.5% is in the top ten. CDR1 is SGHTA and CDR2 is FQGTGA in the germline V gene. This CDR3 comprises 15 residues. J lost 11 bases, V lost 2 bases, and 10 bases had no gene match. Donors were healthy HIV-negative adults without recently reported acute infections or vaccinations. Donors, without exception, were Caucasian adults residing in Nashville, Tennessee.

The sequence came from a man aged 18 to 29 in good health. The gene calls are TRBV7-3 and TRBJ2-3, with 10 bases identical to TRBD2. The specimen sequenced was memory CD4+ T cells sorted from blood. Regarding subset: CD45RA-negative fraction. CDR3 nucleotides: TGTGCCAGCAGCTTATCCAAGGCTAGCGGGGGCGTGCAGTATTTT. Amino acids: CASSLSKASGGVQYF.